The present entry profiles one T cell receptor (beta chain) with its context. A few counts support this clonotype. The antigen it recognizes is unknown. No quality values exist for individual bases; no much larger clone is one base distant. Library creation used 5' RACE. Data came from an Illumina HiSeq 2500. The second PCR ran for roughly 7 to 11 cycles and used a J-beta primer mix along with a sample-barcoded 5' primer. A template-switch 5' adaptor carrying 12 random nucleotides introduced a unique molecular identifier onto each TCR beta cDNA molecule. Each sample yielded at least 3 million CDR3-containing paired-end reads. All of the RNA was converted into first-strand cDNA using the Mint cDNA synthesis kit, with a TRBC-specific oligonucleotide serving as the primer. Following uracil-DNA glycosylase treatment, a first 18-cycle PCR with universal primers M1SS and BC2_uni_R was performed on all cDNA. In the original analysis: Normalization of each sample was performed by random selection of 1 million high-quality reads, each carrying a distinct molecular identifier. Reads with shared molecular identifiers were discarded instead of being binned into consensus sequences. MiTCR, with a Q25 quality threshold and the strictest error-elimination algorithm, was used for CDR3 identification, clonotype clustering and error correction. A nonparametric unseen species model with Euler transformation was used to estimate a lower bound on total TCR beta diversity. In TCRdb, the public reads were trimmed at Q25 with fastp and aligned with MiXCR, with productive beta chains retained. Each entry is one CDR3 protein sequence, shown with its most common DNA and genes. V and J calls and clone size were set by TCRdb, not the authors. The sample data list roughly 1.5 million distinct CDR3 sequences, and about 45% of these were observed just once. Over 3.5% of the sample is held by the ten biggest clonotypes.

Systemically healthy Caucasian individuals from Russia, around 39 in total and aged roughly 6 to 90 years, were included as donors. Each donor gave 8 to 10 milliliters of peripheral blood, collected into EDTA-treated Vacutainer tubes. PBMCs were isolated by Ficoll-Paque density-gradient centrifugation, with at least 6 million obtained per sample. Trizol reagent was used to extract total RNA from the PBMCs, yielding at least 5.5 micrograms per sample. Naive CD45RAhigh/CD27high T cell percentages were measured by flow cytometry on a PBMC aliquot from every donor. Including cysteine and phenylalanine, the CDR3 has 15 amino acids. The CDR3 DNA has 45 bases and is translated from base 1. Trimming removed 5 bases from V and 1 base from J, leaving 11 bases between the germline ends. Via the germline V gene, CDR1 is MNHEY and CDR2 SVGAGI. The entry originates in a study of blood T cells in healthy people across ages (dated by TCRdb to about 2015). Background for the entire study: In model experiments, template switching captured roughly one uniquely barcoded TCR beta cDNA molecule for every two T cells. To avoid experimental bias, donors of different ages were randomly spread across the sequencing lanes. To track age-related changes in TCR beta repertoire diversity, the study relied on deep sequencing normalized with unique cDNA molecular identifiers. Donors were grouped into four age groups: young (average roughly 17 years), middle-aged (around 39), aged (about 60) and long-lived (about 90). Two additional independent replicas of 1 million unique cDNA reads from the same blood draw were analyzed for two donors (one aged 18 to 30 and one aged 80 or older). What the authors observed across the whole study: Donor CMV infection status was unknown, potentially confounding age-related changes in expanded clonotypes. Total diversity estimates from one million sequenced T cells were considered lower bounds and underestimates. A strong correlation was found between observed TCR beta diversity and the percentage of naive T cells measured by flow cytometry. As age increased, observed TCR beta diversity per million T cells dropped in a roughly linear way, and a significant reduction was already evident by age approximately 40. Since profiling was done on bulk unsorted PBMCs, naive and antigen-experienced compartments could not be conclusively compared. Compared with the aged group, the long-lived group had more naive CD4+ T cells, fewer expanded clones and increased TCR diversity, suggesting age selection.

Sequencing input: blood. This receptor chain uses TRBV6-5 and TRBJ2-2; TRBD2 is possibly the D segment (5 matching bases). The clonotype was recovered from a woman younger than 35 in good health. Read as DNA, the sequence is TGTGCCAGCAGTAAAGTCAGCGGGAACACCGGGGAGCTGTTTTTT. Its protein product is CASSKVSGNTGELFF.